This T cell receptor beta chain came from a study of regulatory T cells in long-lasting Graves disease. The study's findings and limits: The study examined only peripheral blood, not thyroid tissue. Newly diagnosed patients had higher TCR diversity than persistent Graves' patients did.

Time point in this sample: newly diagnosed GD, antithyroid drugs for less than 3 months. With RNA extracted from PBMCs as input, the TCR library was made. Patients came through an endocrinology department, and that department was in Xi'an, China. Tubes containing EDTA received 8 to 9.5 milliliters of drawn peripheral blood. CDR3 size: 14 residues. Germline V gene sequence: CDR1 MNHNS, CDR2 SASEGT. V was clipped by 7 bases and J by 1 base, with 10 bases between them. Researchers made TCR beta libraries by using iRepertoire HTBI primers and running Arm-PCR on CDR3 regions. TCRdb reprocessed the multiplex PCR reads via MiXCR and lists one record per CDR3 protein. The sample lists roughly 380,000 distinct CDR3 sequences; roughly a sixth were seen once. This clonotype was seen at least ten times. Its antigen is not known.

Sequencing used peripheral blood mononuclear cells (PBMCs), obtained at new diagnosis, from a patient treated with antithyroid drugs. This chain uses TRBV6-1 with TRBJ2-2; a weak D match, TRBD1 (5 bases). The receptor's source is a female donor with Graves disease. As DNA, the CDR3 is TGTGCCAGCACCTTAGACAGGAACACCGGGGAGCTGTTTTTT. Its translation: CASTLDRNTGELFF.